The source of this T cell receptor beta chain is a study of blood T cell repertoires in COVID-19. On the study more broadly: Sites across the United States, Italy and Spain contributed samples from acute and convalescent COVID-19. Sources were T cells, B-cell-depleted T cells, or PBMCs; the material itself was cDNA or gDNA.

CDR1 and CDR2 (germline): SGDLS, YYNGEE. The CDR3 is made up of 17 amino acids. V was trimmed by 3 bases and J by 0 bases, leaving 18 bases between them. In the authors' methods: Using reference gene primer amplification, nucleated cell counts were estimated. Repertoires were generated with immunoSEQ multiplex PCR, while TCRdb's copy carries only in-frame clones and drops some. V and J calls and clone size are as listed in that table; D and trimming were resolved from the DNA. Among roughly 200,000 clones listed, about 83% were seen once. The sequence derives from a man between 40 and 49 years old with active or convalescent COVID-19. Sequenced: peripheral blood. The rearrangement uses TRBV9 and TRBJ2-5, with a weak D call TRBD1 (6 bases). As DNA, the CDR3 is TGTGCCAGCAGCGAGGGAGTAGGCACAGGGTACCAAGAGACCCAGTACTTC. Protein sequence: CASSEGVGTGYQETQYF.